The 2 T cell receptor beta chains listed next were all sequenced from one sample in a study of T cell responses to AZD1222 COVID-19 vaccine. Sequencing used immunoSEQ multiplex PCR; TCRdb keeps in-frame clones, though not all of them. Of about 120,000 clones listed, 70% to 90% were seen once; the top ten hold around 30%. This sample comprised peripheral blood, obtained on day 0 of AZD1222 vaccination. The receptors were sampled from an adult in good health.

The rearrangement joins TRBV19 to TRBJ1-1; no reliable D call. Between the trimmed V and J ends, which lost 5 bases and 0 bases, there was a span of 13 bases. This CDR3 comprises 15 residues. Germline loops: CDR1 LNHDA, CDR2 SQIVND (reference sequence). The CDR3 DNA follows: TGTGCCAGTAGTCCCGCCGGGCGGGTGAACACTGAAGCTTTCTTT. Protein product: CASSPAGRVNTEAFF.

V and J are TRBV7-2 and TRBJ2-1; maybe TRBD1 (6 bases). CDR3 length: 15 amino acids. CDR1 is SGHTA, CDR2 FQGNSA, per germline. Trimming took 4 bases from V and 4 from J, leaving 14 bases between them. The CDR3 sequence: CASSSDRGLYNEQFF. The CDR3, as DNA: TGTGCCAGCAGCTCGGACAGAGGGTTATACAATGAGCAGTTCTTC.